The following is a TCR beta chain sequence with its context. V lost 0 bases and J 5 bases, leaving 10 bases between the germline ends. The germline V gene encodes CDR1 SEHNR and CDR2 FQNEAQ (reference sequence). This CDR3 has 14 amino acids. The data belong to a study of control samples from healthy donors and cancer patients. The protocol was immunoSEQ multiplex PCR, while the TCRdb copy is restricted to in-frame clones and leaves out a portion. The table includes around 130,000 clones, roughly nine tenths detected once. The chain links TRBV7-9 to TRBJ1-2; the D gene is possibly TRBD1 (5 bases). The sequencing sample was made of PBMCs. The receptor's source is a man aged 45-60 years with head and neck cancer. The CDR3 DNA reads TGTGCCAGCAGCTTAGCCGGGACGGAGTATGGCTACACCTTC. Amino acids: CASSLAGTEYGYTF. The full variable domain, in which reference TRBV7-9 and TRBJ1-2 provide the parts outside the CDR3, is DTGVSQNPRHKITKRGQNVTFRCDPISEHNRLYWYRQTLGQGPEFLTYFQNEAQLEKSRLLSDRFSAERPKGSFSTLEIQRTEQGDSAMYLCASSLAGTEYGYTFGSGTRLTVV.